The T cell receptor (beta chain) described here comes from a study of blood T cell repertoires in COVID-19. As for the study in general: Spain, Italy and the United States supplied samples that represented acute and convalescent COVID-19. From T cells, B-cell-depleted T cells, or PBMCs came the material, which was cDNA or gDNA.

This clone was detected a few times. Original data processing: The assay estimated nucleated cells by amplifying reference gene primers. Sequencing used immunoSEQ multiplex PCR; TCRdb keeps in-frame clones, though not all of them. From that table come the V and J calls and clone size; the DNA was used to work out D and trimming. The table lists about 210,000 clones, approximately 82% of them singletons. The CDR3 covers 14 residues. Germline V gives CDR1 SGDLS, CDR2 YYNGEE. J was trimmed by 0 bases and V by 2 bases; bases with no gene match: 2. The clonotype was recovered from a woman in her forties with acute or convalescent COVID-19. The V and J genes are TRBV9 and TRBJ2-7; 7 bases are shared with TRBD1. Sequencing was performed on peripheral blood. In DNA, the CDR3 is TGTGCCAGCAGCGTGACAGGGAGCTCCTACGAGCAGTACTTC. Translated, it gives CASSVTGSSYEQYF.